This TCR beta chain was profiled in a study of blood T cells in healthy people across ages. Study-level points and caveats: Samples with more naive T cells showed higher observed beta diversity.

Primers used in a second PCR of about 7 to 12 cycles were a sample-barcoded 5' primer and a J-beta primer mix. The template-switch adaptor was a 5' adaptor with 12 random nucleotides. It tagged each cDNA molecule. TCRdb processed the 5' RACE reads anew with MiXCR; each CDR3 protein has one entry. This table holds 650,000 to 800,000 distinct CDR3 sequences, approximately 44% found once. Germline trimming cut 3 bases from V and 9 bases from J; bases unmatched to any gene: 7. This CDR3 is built from 14 residues. The germline gives CDR1 KGHDR, CDR2 SFDVKD. This clonotype appeared a few times. The target antigen is unknown.

The receptor was isolated from a man aged 55 to 70 in good health. Sequencing used blood. The chain is built from TRBV24-1 and TRBJ2-1; TRBD1 matches 7 bases. The CDR3 region has the DNA TGTGCCACCAGTGATACGGGCTACAGGGGTGAGCAGTTCTTC. It yields the protein CATSDTGYRGEQFF.